This T cell receptor beta chain was found in a study of blood T cell repertoires in COVID-19. Looking at the study overall: The origin of the acute and convalescent COVID-19 samples was the United States, Italy and Spain. T cells, B-cell-depleted T cells, or PBMCs supplied cDNA or gDNA.

This clone was seen more than once but under ten times. A read error may produce the germline difference seen at one junction end. As originally analysed: Researchers report that nucleated cell counts were estimated from reference gene primer amplification. Data came from immunoSEQ multiplex PCR; TCRdb stores just in-frame clones and leaves some out. That table furnishes V, J and clone size, whereas the DNA furnished D and trimming. In the table there are under 250,000 clones, about 85% of which are singletons. CDR1 and CDR2 from the germline V gene are MDHEN and SYDVKM. The CDR3 runs 13 residues. What was sequenced was peripheral blood. This clonotype was obtained from a woman aged 60 to 75 with active or convalescent COVID-19. This chain connects TRBV28 to TRBJ2-7; 10 bases map to TRBD1. CDR3 bases: TGTGCCAGCAGGACAGGGGGCTCCCACGAGCAGTACTTC. As protein: CASRTGGSHEQYF.